Shown below are 17 T cell receptor beta chains from a single sample sequenced in a study of metastatic and nonmetastatic thyroid tumors (dated by TCRdb to the early 2020s). Library generation was performed with PCR. TCRdb records Illumina HiSeq 4000 as the sequencer. TCRdb ran its own pipeline on the public reads, namely fastp trimming at Q25 and MiXCR clone calling, and kept in-frame beta chains. The sample table contains 4,000 to 4,500 clones; only one count was recorded for 30% to 45% of them. The ten largest clones take up 27% of the sample. None of the patients had been given any treatment before thyroid surgery. Sequencing used adjacent normal tissue. The receptors derive from a male donor with papillary thyroid cancer or a benign thyroid nodule (not recorded which). Some clones in this sample may be carry-over from other donors' samples.

The chain carries TRBV6-5 and TRBJ1-2; 7 nucleotides line up with TRBD1. The germline gives CDR1 MNHEY, CDR2 SVGAGI. The CDR3 is 14 residues long. V lost 5 bases to trimming and J lost 2 bases; unmatched junction nucleotides: 5. The CDR3 nucleotides read TGTGCCAGCAGTACCCGACAGGGCAACTATGGCTACACCTTC. Encoded protein: CASSTRQGNYGYTF.

The J gene is TRBJ2-2, the V gene TRBV20-1; D unclear. From germline, CDR1 is DFQATT and CDR2 SNEGSKA (reference sequence). The CDR3 is made up of 13 amino acids. V dropped 3 bases and J dropped 0 bases, with 5 bases sitting between them. The chain's CDR3 is CSARPSNTGELFF. The CDR3 coding sequence is TGCAGTGCTAGGCCCTCGAACACCGGGGAGCTGTTTTTT.

Only a few counts were recorded for this clone. Mismatch with germline at one junction end may stem from a read error. V gene TRBV6-1 combines with J gene TRBJ1-2, with D possibly being TRBD1 (5 bases). Germline assignment: CDR1 MNHNS and CDR2 SASEGT. This CDR3 is 14 amino acids long. The CDR3 sequence: CAGSGGVLPYGYAF. CDR3 in DNA: TGTGCAGGCAGTGGGGGGGTGCTCCCATATGGCTACGCCTTC.

V is TRBV20-1 and J is TRBJ2-1; D is unresolved. Germline CDR1 DFQATT, CDR2 SNEGSKA (reference sequence). The V end lost 4 bases, the J end lost 2 bases, and 15 bases lay between the germline ends. The CDR3 spans 15 residues. The CDR3 DNA is TGCAGTGCTACTTCCCTCCATACCGCCTACAATGAGCAGTTCTTC. Protein sequence: CSATSLHTAYNEQFF.

This chain joins TRBV15 and TRBJ2-7; D is uncertain. The CDR3 contains 15 residues. The V gene's germline CDR1 is LNHNV and CDR2 YYDKDF (reference sequence). V was clipped by 0 bases and J by 6 bases, with 15 bases between them. The DNA for the CDR3 is TGTGCCACCAGCAGAGATTTGGGATTCATGGCCGAGCAGTACTTC. Translated: CATSRDLGFMAEQYF.

The chain has TRBV11-3 and TRBJ1-1; D remains unclear. CDR1 and CDR2 from the germline V gene are SGHNT and YENEEA. This CDR3 is 14 amino acids long. Trimming stripped 5 bases from V and 4 bases from J, with 14 bases between. CDR3 region: CASSPLGAGTEAFF. The DNA for the CDR3 is TGTGCCAGCAGCCCCCTCGGAGCGGGCACTGAAGCTTTCTTT.

The rearrangement joins TRBV7-3 to TRBJ2-1; D is uncertain. Germline V CDR1 and CDR2: SGHTA, FQGTGA. CDR3 length: 15 amino acids. With 0 bases removed from V and 2 bases from J, the gap between germline ends came to 8 bases. This chain's CDR3 is CASSLTGSPYNEQFF. DNA for the CDR3: TGTGCCAGCAGCTTAACGGGTTCCCCCTACAATGAGCAGTTCTTC.

This clone has a handful of counts. The chain joins TRBV6-8 to TRBJ2-7; the D is unclear. The CDR3 contains 19 residues. V dropped 4 bases and J dropped 2 bases, with 27 bases sitting between them. Germline V gives CDR1 MNHGY, CDR2 SAAAGT. The chain's CDR3 is CASSFHPLQDAPPTYEQYF. The CDR3 DNA sequence: TGTGCCAGCAGTTTCCACCCGCTGCAGGACGCACCCCCTACCTACGAGCAGTACTTC.

The rearrangement joins TRBV20-1 to TRBJ1-2; TRBD1 matches 11 bases. This CDR3 is 14 amino acids long. CDR1 and CDR2 from the germline V gene are DFQATT and SNEGSKA (reference sequence). V dropped 4 bases and J dropped 2; count of bases not matched to a gene: 3. The CDR3 DNA reads TGCAGTGCTACCCGGGACAGGGGGAACTATGGCTACACCTTC. This sequence encodes CSATRDRGNYGYTF.

This clone is large by share. The chain joins TRBV5-4 to TRBJ2-7, with 8 nucleotides matching TRBD1. CDR3 size: 14 residues. Unmatched junction bases numbered 10, after V lost 4 bases and J lost 7 bases. Germline loops: CDR1 SGHNT, CDR2 YYREEE (reference sequence). CDR3 DNA: TGTGCCAGCAGCCATGGACAGGGTGGTTGGGAGCAGTACTTC. This codes for CASSHGQGGWEQYF.

This clone was picked up a small number of times. This chain uses TRBV6-1 with TRBJ2-1; 9 positions agree with TRBD2. The CDR3 runs to 16 residues. Germline values: CDR1 MNHNS, CDR2 SASEGT. With V trimmed by 6 bases and J by 0 bases, 6 bases remained unmatched. The CDR3 is CASRTGLADSYNEQFF. The CDR3, as DNA: TGTGCCAGCAGGACGGGACTAGCCGACTCCTACAATGAGCAGTTCTTC.

The chain is built from TRBV6-1 and TRBJ2-7; no definite D call. V was clipped by 7 bases and J by 2 bases, with 12 bases between them. The length of the CDR3 is 13 residues. The germline V gene encodes CDR1 MNHNS and CDR2 SASEGT. The DNA for the CDR3 is TGTGCCAGCAACCGCGGCAGCCCCTACGAGCAGTACTTC. As protein: CASNRGSPYEQYF.

Points on this clone: No conserved phenylalanine or tryptophan ends this CDR3, so it is likely a read error. The limits of the CDR3 on the DNA are not certain, so only TCRdb's listed CDR3 is given. V and J are TRBV6-5 and TRBJ2-2; no check of the table's D call, TRBD1, against the DNA was made. Germline CDR1 and CDR2: MNHEY and SVGAGI. Ends included, the CDR3 has 14 residues. CDR3 residues: CASWARVYTGELLL.

The genes are TRBV27 and TRBJ2-7; D might be TRBD1 (6 bases). Between the trimmed V and J ends, which lost 6 bases and 4 bases, there was a span of 10 bases. The CDR3 consists of 12 residues. CDR1 and CDR2 from the germline V gene are MNHEY and SMNVEV (reference sequence). In nucleotides, the CDR3 is TGTGCCAGCAGACGCAGGGGTTACGAGCAGTACTTC. Translation: CASRRRGYEQYF.

There are a few counts of this clone. The gene calls are TRBV19 and TRBJ1-1, with a weak D call TRBD1 (5 bases). V was cut by 7 bases and J by 6 bases, with 21 bases left in between. The CDR3 runs 15 residues. Germline V gene lookup returns CDR1 LNHDA and CDR2 SQIVND (reference sequence). CDR3 amino acids: CASMGQARAAPEAFF. The CDR3, as DNA: TGTGCCAGTATGGGGCAGGCTAGGGCGGCTCCTGAAGCTTTCTTT.

This clone is termed medium-sized. CDR3 amino acids: CASSLFIGGGPTDTQYF. CDR3 nucleotide sequence: TGTGCCAGCAGCCTATTTATCGGCGGGGGGCCCACAGATACGCAGTATTTT. The chain joins TRBV7-6 to TRBJ2-3; 8 nucleotides match TRBD2. From germline, CDR1 is SGHVS and CDR2 FNYEAQ. The CDR3 consists of 17 residues. V gave up 5 bases and J gave up 2 bases; unmatched junction bases: 12.

This clone was counted a few times. The J gene is TRBJ1-6, the V gene TRBV6-1, with TRBD1 matching 9 bases. Germline V CDR1 and CDR2: MNHNS, SASEGT. This CDR3 is built from 15 residues. With V trimmed by 5 bases and J by 7 bases, 6 bases remained unmatched. The CDR3 protein is CASSMGTGRNSPLHF. CDR3 in DNA: TGTGCCAGCAGTATGGGGACAGGGAGGAATTCACCCCTCCACTTT.